The clone carrying this T cell receptor (beta chain) was recorded many times. The antigen is unknown. In TCRdb, the 5' RACE reads were re-called with MiXCR into one record per CDR3 protein. The table has around 390,000 distinct CDR3 sequences, 20% to 25% seen once. CDR3 length: 15 residues. Germline assignment: CDR1 LGHNA and CDR2 YNFKEQ. V shed 0 bases and J shed 2 bases, with 9 bases lying between them. The sample originates from a study of CD8 T cells in ankylosing spondylitis. General study points: Seemingly characteristic of ankylosing spondylitis blood was a TCR beta motif consisting of 7 or 8 highly homologous variants. In the blood and synovial fluid of reactive arthritis, some motif variants had been previously reported.

The TCR originated in a male donor with ankylosing spondylitis. This chain uses TRBV4-2 with TRBJ2-3; D is unclear. The sample taken for sequencing was blood, either unsorted or a sorted T cell fraction (not recorded which). The CDR3 sequence: CASSQDLRITDTQYF. For the CDR3, the DNA is TGTGCCAGCAGCCAAGACCTGCGGATCACAGATACGCAGTATTTT.